This is a list of T cell receptor beta chains from one sample in a study of T cells in Graves' hyperthyroidism and ophthalmopathy. A single record per CDR3 protein comes from TCRdb applying MiXCR to the multiplex PCR reads. The sample lists roughly 300,000 distinct CDR3 sequences, less than 30% occurring once. Sequenced input: blood. The receptors here all came from a man between 35 and 55 years old with Graves' hyperthyroidism that later progressed to Graves' ophthalmopathy. CDR3s include the opening cysteine and the closing phenylalanine or tryptophan. Fields, in order: J gene, V gene, clone size, D gene, CDR3 DNA, CDR3 protein. The D gene is left open where the match is weak. Where a row states a size, it is once, few, many or the class of an expanded clone; other rows omit it.

TRBJ1-2,TRBV14,many,TRBD1,TGTGCCAGCAGCCAACGGACAGGGGACGCTTACTATGGCTACACCTTC,CASSQRTGDAYYGYTF
TRBJ1-5,TRBV29-1,many,NA,TGCAGCGTTGGGGCAGAGGATCAGCCCCAGCATTTT,CSVGAEDQPQHF
TRBJ2-7,TRBV9,many,NA,TGTGCCAGCAGCGTCCGCGGGACGGAGTCCTACGAGCAGTACTTC,CASSVRGTESYEQYF
TRBJ2-7,TRBV20-1,many,TRBD1,TGCAGTGCTAGAAGAAAGGACAGGGTTTACGAGCAGTACTTC,CSARRKDRVYEQYF
TRBJ1-2,TRBV6-2/TRBV6-3,NA,TRBD1,TGTGCCAGCACCCCCACCGGACAGGAGAATAACTATGGCTACACCTTC,CASTPTGQENNYGYTF
TRBJ2-4,TRBV11-1,many,NA,TGTGCCAGCAGCCCAGGGTGGTGGACAGCGGACCGAAAAAACATTCAGTACTTC,CASSPGWWTADRKNIQYF
TRBJ1-2,TRBV19,NA,TRBD1,TGTGCCAGTGTAGAACTGGGACAGGGTGTCTATGGCTACACCTTC,CASVELGQGVYGYTF
TRBJ2-7,TRBV6-5,few,NA,TGTGCCAGCAGTTACTCCGGGGGGACCTTAGACAGGAACGAGCAGTACTTC,CASSYSGGTLDRNEQYF
TRBJ2-4,TRBV4-1,NA,TRBD1,TGCGCCAGCAGCCAAGATATGGGACAGGGGGATCCCATTCAGTACTTC,CASSQDMGQGDPIQYF
TRBJ2-7,TRBV5-1,many,NA,TGCGCCAGCAGAGCGGACAGCTACGAGCAGTACTTC,CASRADSYEQYF
TRBJ2-2,TRBV13,many,TRBD1,TGTGCCAGCAGCTTCGTTGGACAGGACTCCTCCGGGGAGCTGTTTTTT,CASSFVGQDSSGELFF
TRBJ1-1,TRBV18,many,NA,TGTGCCAGCTCACCTCTTGGGCGGAATGAAGCTTTCTTT,CASSPLGRNEAFF
TRBJ1-2,TRBV6-5,NA,TRBD1,TGTGCCAGCAGTTACTCGACAGGGAATGGCTACACCTTC,CASSYSTGNGYTF
TRBJ2-2,TRBV7-9,many,NA,TGTGCCAGCAGCTTAGGTCCGGGAGAGGCCGGGGAGCTGTTTTTT,CASSLGPGEAGELFF
TRBJ2-7,TRBV20-1,many,NA,TGCAGTGCTAGTACTGGAATCTACGAGCAGTACTTC,CSASTGIYEQYF
TRBJ2-7,TRBV19,many,NA,TGTGCCAGTAGTGCCACGGGGCAGGTCTACGAGCAGTACTTC,CASSATGQVYEQYF
TRBJ2-7,TRBV19,many,TRBD2,TGTGCCAGTAGAAATAGCGGGGGTTCAGACGAGCAGTACTTC,CASRNSGGSDEQYF
TRBJ1-2,TRBV28,many,NA,TGTGCCAGGACTTCGGGGGCCAGGGGCCTCTATGGCTACACCTTC,CARTSGARGLYGYTF
TRBJ2-7,TRBV6-5,many,NA,TGTGCCAGCGCGAGACTTCAAAACTACGAGCAGTACTTC,CASARLQNYEQYF
TRBJ2-5,TRBV12-3/TRBV12-4,NA,TRBD2,TGTGCCAGCAGTCGATCCGGGGGGAAAGAGACCCAGTACTTC,CASSRSGGKETQYF
TRBJ1-2,TRBV2,many,NA,TGTGCCAGCAGTGAGACCTCTGATGGCTACACCTTC,CASSETSDGYTF
TRBJ2-6,TRBV10-3,many,TRBD2,TGTGCCATCAGTGGACTAGCGGACTCTGGGGCCAACGTCCTGACTTTC,CAISGLADSGANVLTF
TRBJ2-2,TRBV4-1,NA,NA,TGCGCCAGCAGCCAAGAGTCAGGGAACGGGGAGCTGTTTTTT,CASSQESGNGELFF
TRBJ2-7,TRBV6-5,many,TRBD1,TGTGCCAGCAGTTACTTAACCGGGACGAGGGGACAGGTCGAGCAGTACTTC,CASSYLTGTRGQVEQYF